This TCR beta chain was recovered during a study of T cells in Graves' hyperthyroidism and ophthalmopathy. About this clonotype itself: Its cognate antigen is unknown.

No ophthalmopathy progression within 18 months constituted stable Graves' hyperthyroidism. Clinical symptoms, serum thyroxine and TRAb, thyroid ultrasound and orbital computed tomography together formed the diagnostic basis. The authors obtained PBMCs from 7.5 to 10 ml of fresh peripheral blood. Study-wide results and limits: Clonotypes that were expanded in thyroid above 0.001 mostly appeared in blood too.

Amplification of TCR beta CDR3 regions was performed using RNA transcripts as template. HTBI primers drove first-round RT-PCR of the TCR CDR3. Via MiXCR, TCRdb re-called the multiplex PCR reads, giving one row per CDR3 protein. The sample contains around 700,000 distinct CDR3 sequences, around 40% of which appear only once. Sequencing was performed on blood. The source is a middle-aged woman with Graves' hyperthyroidism.

The CDR3 loop is CASSGWTGNTGELFF. The CDR3 nucleotides are TGTGCCAGCAGCGGATGGACAGGGAACACCGGGGAGCTGTTTTTT. The chain is built from TRBV7-2 and TRBJ2-2; 7 positions match TRBD1. CDR1 and CDR2 (germline): SGHTA, FQGNSA. This CDR3 has 15 residues. The V gene end was trimmed by 5 bases and the J gene end by 1 base; junction bases not matched to a gene: 4.